This T cell receptor (beta chain) was retrieved from a study of blood T cell repertoires in COVID-19. Per the germline V gene, CDR1 is MDHEN and CDR2 is SYDVKM. With 6 bases removed from V and 0 bases from J, the gap between germline ends came to 9 bases. The CDR3 sequence is 13 residues long. Repertoires were generated with immunoSEQ multiplex PCR, while TCRdb's copy carries only in-frame clones and drops some. This sample carries approximately 89,000 clones, roughly 77% of them seen once, and the ten largest clones take about 13%. The sample comprised peripheral blood. This TCR was recovered from a human donor in a cohort sampled during active COVID-19. The chain combines TRBV28 with TRBJ2-7; D possibly corresponds to TRBD1 (5 bases). The DNA for the CDR3 is TGTGCCAGCAGAAAGACAGCCTCCTACGAGCAGTACTTC. As protein: CASRKTASYEQYF.